The table lists the clone carrying this T cell receptor (beta chain) with a count of one. Its specificity is unknown. The naive CD8 fraction comprised CD45RO-negative cells positively selected for CCR7 and excluded terminally differentiated effector memory CD45RA+ cells. Those who donated, Caucasian adults without exception, all lived in Nashville, Tennessee. The data stem from a study of shared clonotypes between healthy human individuals. Study conclusions and caveats: For sorted subsets, rarefaction showed incomplete sequencing despite large depth. Estimated richness was generally greater in naive than memory subsets.

Per the authors' pipeline: As immunoSEQ supplied junction-only sequences (without quality scores), filtering differed. TCRdb keeps only in-frame clones here, not all; method: immunoSEQ multiplex PCR. V, J and clone size are those of that table, while D and trimming were read from the DNA. The table shows 2 million to 2.5 million clones, with about 93% occurring only once. What was sequenced was naive CD8+ T cells from PBMCs. This receptor was obtained from a man aged 18 to 30 in good health. Some clones in this sample may be carry-over from other donors' samples.

In DNA, the CDR3 is TGTGCCATCAGTGAGTCAGTGGCAGTCTACGAGCAGTACTTC. It yields the protein CAISESVAVYEQYF. The genes are TRBV10-3 and TRBJ2-7, with unresolved D. Germline CDR1 is ENHRY and CDR2 is SYGVKD. The CDR3 totals 14 residues. Trimming removed 0 bases at V and 3 bases at J, with 9 bases between.